This record covers a single T cell receptor beta chain. This record comes from a study of CD8 T cells in ankylosing spondylitis. This CDR3 comprises 17 residues. Germline CDR1 and CDR2: LGHNA and YNFKEQ. The V and J ends lost 10 bases and 0 bases respectively, with 24 bases between them. MiXCR, run by TCRdb on the 5' RACE reads, gives a single entry per CDR3 protein. This sample has approximately 220,000 distinct CDR3 sequences; about a quarter occur once, and the top ten carry less than 8.5%. The source material was blood, either unsorted or a sorted T cell fraction (not recorded which). The rearrangement links TRBV4-2 to TRBJ1-1, with D hard to call. The sequence came from a male donor with ankylosing spondylitis or in good health (not recorded which). CDR3 nucleotide sequence: TGTGCCATCGGCCCTGGTCCCCTCCGAGGAATGAACACTGAAGCTTTCTTT. As protein: CAIGPGPLRGMNTEAFF.